These T cell receptor beta chains were read from a single sample in a study of blood T cell repertoires in COVID-19. TCRdb's copy holds only in-frame clones and misses some; the assay was immunoSEQ multiplex PCR. The sample contains about 190,000 clones, under 90% of which appear only once. The sequencing sample was made of peripheral blood. The receptors shown here come from a human donor in a cohort sampled during active COVID-19. The CDR3 runs from the conserved cysteine through the conserved F or W. D genes are given only for firm matches. Expanded clones are given a class, and other clones once, few, many or no size at all.

clone size,J gene,D gene,V gene,CDR3 protein,CDR3 DNA
-,TRBJ1-5,-,TRBV10-2,CASSDPTTGRNQPQHF,TGCGCCAGCAGTGACCCTACGACAGGACGCAATCAGCCCCAGCATTTT
-,TRBJ2-7,TRBD1,TRBV28,CASSSLGGTGVNEQYF,TGTGCCAGCAGTTCACTGGGAGGGACAGGGGTGAACGAGCAGTACTTC
-,TRBJ2-1,TRBD1,TRBV5-1,CASTYWPDRANEQFF,TGCGCCAGCACCTACTGGCCCGACAGGGCTAATGAGCAGTTCTTC
-,TRBJ1-6,-,TRBV12-3/TRBV12-4,CASSGGASPLHF,TGTGCCAGCAGTGGAGGGGCTTCACCCCTCCACTTT
-,TRBJ2-7,TRBD1,TRBV29-1,CSALTGGLYEQYF,TGCAGCGCCTTGACAGGGGGTCTCTACGAGCAGTACTTC
-,TRBJ1-2,TRBD1,TRBV29-1,CSVEGSFRGAGGGGYTF,TGCAGCGTTGAAGGGTCTTTCAGGGGGGCAGGAGGAGGTGGCTACACCTTC
-,TRBJ1-5,TRBD1,TRBV28,CASSLGQGQPQHF,TGTGCCAGCAGTTTAGGACAGGGCCAGCCCCAGCATTTT
-,TRBJ1-4,TRBD1,TRBV29-1,CSVDTGAGNEKLFF,TGCAGCGTTGATACAGGGGCCGGTAATGAAAAACTGTTTTTT
-,TRBJ2-2,-,TRBV24-1,CATEGRDTGELFF,TGTGCCACCGAGGGCAGAGACACCGGGGAGCTGTTTTTT
-,TRBJ2-3,TRBD2,TRBV6-5,CASLQLAAYTDTQYF,TGTGCCAGCCTACAACTAGCGGCCTACACAGATACGCAGTATTTT
few,TRBJ2-6,TRBD1,TRBV10-3,CAISFRTGGSSGANVLTF,TGTGCCATCAGTTTTAGGACAGGGGGAAGCTCTGGGGCCAACGTCCTGACTTTC
-,TRBJ1-6,-,TRBV12-3/TRBV12-4,CASSLNRGSPLHF,TGTGCCAGCAGTTTAAATAGGGGCTCACCCCTCCACTTT
-,TRBJ2-5,-,TRBV30,CAWSSGWETQYF,TGTGCCTGGAGTTCGGGATGGGAGACCCAGTACTTC
-,TRBJ2-3,-,TRBV7-9,CASSPWVAGSDTQYF,TGTGCCAGCAGCCCCTGGGTAGCAGGGTCAGATACGCAGTATTTT
-,TRBJ2-3,-,TRBV11-3,CASSLGGPSDTQYF,TGTGCCAGCAGCTTAGGGGGGCCGTCAGATACGCAGTATTTT
few,TRBJ1-4,-,TRBV6-5,CASTLRGGSHEKLFF,TGTGCCAGCACCTTACGGGGGGGGTCGCATGAAAAACTGTTTTTT
-,TRBJ2-1,TRBD1,TRBV4-1,CASRKAPGQQNEQFF,TGCGCCAGCAGAAAGGCCCCGGGACAGCAGAATGAGCAGTTCTTC
-,TRBJ1-2,-,TRBV2,CASSEVARDGYTF,TGTGCCAGCAGTGAAGTTGCCAGGGATGGCTACACCTTC
-,TRBJ2-1,-,TRBV2,CASNQVSYNEQFF,TGTGCCAGCAATCAGGTCTCCTACAATGAGCAGTTCTTC
-,TRBJ1-5,TRBD1,TRBV4-1,CASSQGTGSRRVGNQPQHF,TGCGCCAGCAGCCAGGGGACAGGCAGTAGGAGGGTAGGCAATCAGCCCCAGCATTTT
-,TRBJ2-2,-,TRBV7-9,CASSSVAPGELFF,TGTGCCAGCAGCTCCGTAGCCCCCGGGGAGCTGTTTTTT
-,TRBJ2-5,-,TRBV3-1/TRBV3-2,CASSQDVTAQETQYF,TGTGCCAGCAGCCAAGACGTCACAGCACAAGAGACCCAGTACTTC
-,TRBJ2-1,-,TRBV7-9,CASSLVRSNEQFF,TGTGCCAGCAGCTTAGTCCGTTCCAATGAGCAGTTCTTC
-,TRBJ1-3,TRBD1,TRBV19,CASSPLPGQGTGNTIYF,TGTGCCAGTAGTCCACTTCCGGGACAGGGTACTGGAAACACCATATATTTT
once,TRBJ2-3,-,TRBV5-4,CASSRGTVLTDTQYF,TGTGCCAGCAGCCGGGGGACAGTACTAACAGATACGCAGTATTTT
-,TRBJ2-1,-,TRBV6-1,CASSEGRVSYNEQFF,TGTGCCAGCAGCGAAGGGCGGGTCTCCTACAATGAGCAGTTCTTC
-,TRBJ2-3,TRBD1,TRBV5-1,CASTRQGAVTDTQYF,TGCGCCAGCACCAGACAGGGGGCAGTGACAGATACGCAGTATTTT
-,TRBJ1-1,-,TRBV29-1,CSVEFMNTEAFF,TGCAGCGTAGAATTCATGAACACTGAAGCTTTCTTT
once,TRBJ2-7,-,TRBV10-3,CATGQPLSSYEQYF,TGTGCCACCGGACAGCCTCTGAGCTCCTACGAGCAGTACTTC